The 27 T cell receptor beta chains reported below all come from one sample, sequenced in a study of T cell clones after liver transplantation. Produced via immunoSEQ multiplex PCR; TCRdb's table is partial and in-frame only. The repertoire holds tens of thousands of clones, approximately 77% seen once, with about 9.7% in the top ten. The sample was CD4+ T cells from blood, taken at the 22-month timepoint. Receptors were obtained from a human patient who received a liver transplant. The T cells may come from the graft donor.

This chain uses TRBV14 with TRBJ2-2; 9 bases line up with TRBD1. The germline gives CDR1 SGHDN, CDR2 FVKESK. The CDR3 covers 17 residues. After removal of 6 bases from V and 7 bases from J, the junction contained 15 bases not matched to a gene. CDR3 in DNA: TGTGCCAGCAGTAATTTCGGTCGGGACAGGGTTCACGGGGAGCTGTTTTTT. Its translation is CASSNFGRDRVHGELFF.

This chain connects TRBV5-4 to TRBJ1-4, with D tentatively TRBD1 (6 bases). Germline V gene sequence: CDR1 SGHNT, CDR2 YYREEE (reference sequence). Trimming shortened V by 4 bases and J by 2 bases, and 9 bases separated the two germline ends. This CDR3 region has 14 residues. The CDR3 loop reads CASSPGQTNEKLFF. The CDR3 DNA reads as TGTGCCAGCAGCCCTGGACAGACTAATGAAAAACTGTTTTTT.

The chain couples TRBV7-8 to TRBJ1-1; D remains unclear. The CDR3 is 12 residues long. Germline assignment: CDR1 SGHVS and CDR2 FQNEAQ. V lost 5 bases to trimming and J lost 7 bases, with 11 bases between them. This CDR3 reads CASSQSRGEAFF. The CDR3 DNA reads TGTGCCAGCAGCCAAAGTCGCGGTGAAGCTTTCTTT.

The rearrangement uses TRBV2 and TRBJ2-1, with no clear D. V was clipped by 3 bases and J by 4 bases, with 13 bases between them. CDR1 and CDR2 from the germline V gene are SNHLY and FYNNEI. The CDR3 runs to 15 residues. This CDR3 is CASSEEGVGYNEQFF. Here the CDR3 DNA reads TGTGCCAGCAGTGAGGAAGGAGTGGGGTACAATGAGCAGTTCTTC.

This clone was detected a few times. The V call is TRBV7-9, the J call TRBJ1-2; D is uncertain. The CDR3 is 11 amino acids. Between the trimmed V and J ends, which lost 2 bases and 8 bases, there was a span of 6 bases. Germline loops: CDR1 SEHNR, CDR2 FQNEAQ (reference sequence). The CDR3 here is CASSLRGGYTF. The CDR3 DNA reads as TGTGCCAGCAGCTTACGAGGGGGCTACACCTTC. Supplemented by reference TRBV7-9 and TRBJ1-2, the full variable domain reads DTGVSQNPRHKITKRGQNVTFRCDPISEHNRLYWYRQTLGQGPEFLTYFQNEAQLEKSRLLSDRFSAERPKGSFSTLEIQRTEQGDSAMYLCASSLRGGYTFGSGTRLTVV.

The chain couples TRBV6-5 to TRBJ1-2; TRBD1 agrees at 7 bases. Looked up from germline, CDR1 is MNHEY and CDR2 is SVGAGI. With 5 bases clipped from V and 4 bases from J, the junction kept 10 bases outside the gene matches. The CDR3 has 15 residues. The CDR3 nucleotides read TGTGCCAGCAGTCTCTTACAGGGGACGGGCTATGGCTACACCTTC. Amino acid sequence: CASSLLQGTGYGYTF.

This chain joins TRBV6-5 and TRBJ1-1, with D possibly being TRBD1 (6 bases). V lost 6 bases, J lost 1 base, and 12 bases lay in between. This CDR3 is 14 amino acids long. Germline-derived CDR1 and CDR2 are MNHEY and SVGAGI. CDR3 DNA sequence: TGTGCCAGCAGCCCACAGGGATGGAACACTGAAGCTTTCTTT. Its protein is CASSPQGWNTEAFF.

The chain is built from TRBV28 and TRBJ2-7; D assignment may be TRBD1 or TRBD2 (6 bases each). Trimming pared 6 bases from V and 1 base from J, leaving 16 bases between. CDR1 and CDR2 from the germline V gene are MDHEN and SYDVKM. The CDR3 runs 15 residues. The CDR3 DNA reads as TGTGCCAGCAGACCTCCGGCGGGACAATCCTACGAGCAGTACTTC. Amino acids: CASRPPAGQSYEQYF.

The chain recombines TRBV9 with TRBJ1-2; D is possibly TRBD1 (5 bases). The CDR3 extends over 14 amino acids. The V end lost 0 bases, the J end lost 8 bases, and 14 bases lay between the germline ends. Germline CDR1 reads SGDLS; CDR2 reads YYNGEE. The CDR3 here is CASSVAFGDVGYTF. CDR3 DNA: TGTGCCAGCAGCGTAGCTTTCGGGGACGTCGGCTACACCTTC.

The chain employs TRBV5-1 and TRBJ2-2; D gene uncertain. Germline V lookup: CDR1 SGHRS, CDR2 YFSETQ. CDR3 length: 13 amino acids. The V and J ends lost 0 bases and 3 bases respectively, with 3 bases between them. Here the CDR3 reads CASSLGHTGELFF. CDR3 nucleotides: TGCGCCAGCAGCTTGGGGCACACCGGGGAGCTGTTTTTT.

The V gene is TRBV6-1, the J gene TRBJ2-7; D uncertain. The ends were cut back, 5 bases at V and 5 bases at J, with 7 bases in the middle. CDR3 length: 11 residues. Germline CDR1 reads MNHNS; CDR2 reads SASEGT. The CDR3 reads CASSLVDEQYF. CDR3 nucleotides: TGTGCCAGCAGTTTGGTTGACGAGCAGTACTTC.

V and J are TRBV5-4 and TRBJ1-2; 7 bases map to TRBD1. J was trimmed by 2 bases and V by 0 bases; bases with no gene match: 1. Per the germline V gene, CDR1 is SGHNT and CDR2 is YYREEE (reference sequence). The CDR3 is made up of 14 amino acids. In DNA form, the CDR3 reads TGTGCCAGCAGCTTGGTGGGACAGAACTATGGCTACACCTTC. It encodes CASSLVGQNYGYTF.

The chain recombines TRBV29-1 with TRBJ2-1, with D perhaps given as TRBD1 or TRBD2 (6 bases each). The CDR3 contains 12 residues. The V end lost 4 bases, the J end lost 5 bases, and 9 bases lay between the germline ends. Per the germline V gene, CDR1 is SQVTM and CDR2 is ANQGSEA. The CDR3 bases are TGCAGCGTTGGAGGGGGGAACAATGAGCAGTTCTTC. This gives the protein CSVGGGNNEQFF.

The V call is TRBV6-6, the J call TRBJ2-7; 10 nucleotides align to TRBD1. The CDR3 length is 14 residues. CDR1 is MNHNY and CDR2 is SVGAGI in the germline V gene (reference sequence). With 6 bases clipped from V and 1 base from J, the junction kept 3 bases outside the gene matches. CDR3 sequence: CASRGTGVSYEQYF. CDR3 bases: TGTGCCAGCAGGGGGACAGGGGTTTCCTACGAGCAGTACTTC.

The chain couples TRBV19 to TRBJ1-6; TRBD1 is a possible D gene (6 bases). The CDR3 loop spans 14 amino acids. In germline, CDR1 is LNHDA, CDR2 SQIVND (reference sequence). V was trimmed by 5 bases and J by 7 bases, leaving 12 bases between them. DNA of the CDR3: TGTGCCAGTAGTGACCGGACAGAGAATTCACCCCTCCACTTT. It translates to CASSDRTENSPLHF.

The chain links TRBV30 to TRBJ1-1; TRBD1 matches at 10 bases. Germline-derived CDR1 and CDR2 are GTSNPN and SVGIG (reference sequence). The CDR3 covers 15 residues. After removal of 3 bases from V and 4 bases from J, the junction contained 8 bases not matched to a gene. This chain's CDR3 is CAWSTSGTGVTEAFF. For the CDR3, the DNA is TGTGCCTGGAGCACCTCCGGGACAGGGGTCACTGAAGCTTTCTTT.

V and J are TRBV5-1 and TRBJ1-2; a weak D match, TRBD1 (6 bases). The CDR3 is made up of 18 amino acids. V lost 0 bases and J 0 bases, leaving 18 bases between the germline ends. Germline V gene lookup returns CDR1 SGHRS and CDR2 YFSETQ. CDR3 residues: CASSLEGVRGASNYGYTF. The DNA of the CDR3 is TGCGCCAGCAGCTTGGAGGGTGTACGGGGGGCCTCTAACTATGGCTACACCTTC.

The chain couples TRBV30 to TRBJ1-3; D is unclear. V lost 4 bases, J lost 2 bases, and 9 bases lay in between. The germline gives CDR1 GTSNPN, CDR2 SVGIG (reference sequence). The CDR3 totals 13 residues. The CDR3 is CAWTTRAGNTIYF. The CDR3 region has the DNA TGTGCCTGGACCACGAGGGCTGGAAACACCATATATTTT.

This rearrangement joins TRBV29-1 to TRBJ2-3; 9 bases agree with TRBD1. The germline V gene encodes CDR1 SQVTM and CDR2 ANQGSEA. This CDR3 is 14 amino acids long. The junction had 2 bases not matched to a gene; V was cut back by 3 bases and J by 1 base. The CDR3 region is CSVDRTGGTDTQYF. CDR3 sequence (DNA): TGCAGCGTTGACAGGACAGGGGGCACAGATACGCAGTATTTT.

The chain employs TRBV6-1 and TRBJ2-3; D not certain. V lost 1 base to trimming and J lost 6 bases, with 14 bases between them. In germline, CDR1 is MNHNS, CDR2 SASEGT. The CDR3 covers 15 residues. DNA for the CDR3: TGTGCCAGCAGTGAAGAGTCGCTAAGGTGGGATACGCAGTATTTT. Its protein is CASSEESLRWDTQYF.

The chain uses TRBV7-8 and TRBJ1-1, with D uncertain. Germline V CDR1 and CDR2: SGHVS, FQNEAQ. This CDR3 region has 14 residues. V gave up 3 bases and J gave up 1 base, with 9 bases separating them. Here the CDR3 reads CASSFGRGNTEAFF. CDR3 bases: TGTGCCAGCAGCTTCGGACGGGGGAACACTGAAGCTTTCTTT.

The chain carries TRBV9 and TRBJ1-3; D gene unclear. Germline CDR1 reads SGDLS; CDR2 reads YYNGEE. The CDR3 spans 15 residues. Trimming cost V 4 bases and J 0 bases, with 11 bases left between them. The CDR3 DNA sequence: TGTGCCAGCAGCACAAGACTCCTCTCTGGAAACACCATATATTTT. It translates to CASSTRLLSGNTIYF.

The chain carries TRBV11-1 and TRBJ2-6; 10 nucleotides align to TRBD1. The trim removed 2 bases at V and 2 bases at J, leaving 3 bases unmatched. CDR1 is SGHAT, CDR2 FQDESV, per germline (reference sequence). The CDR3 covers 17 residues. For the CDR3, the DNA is TGTGCCAGCAGCTTAAGGACAGGGGGGACTGGGGCCAACGTCCTGACTTTC. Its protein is CASSLRTGGTGANVLTF.

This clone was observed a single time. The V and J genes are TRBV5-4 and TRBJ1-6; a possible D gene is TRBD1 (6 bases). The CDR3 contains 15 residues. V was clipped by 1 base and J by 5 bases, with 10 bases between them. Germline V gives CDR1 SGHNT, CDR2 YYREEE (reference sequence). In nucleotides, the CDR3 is TGTGCCAGCAGCTTGAGACAGGCTGATAATTCACCCCTCCACTTT. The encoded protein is CASSLRQADNSPLHF.

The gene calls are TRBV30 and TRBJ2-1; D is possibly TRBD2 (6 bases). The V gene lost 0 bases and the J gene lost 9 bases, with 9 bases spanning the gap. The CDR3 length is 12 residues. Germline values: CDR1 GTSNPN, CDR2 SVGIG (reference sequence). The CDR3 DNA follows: TGTGCCTGGAGTGTAGACGGGGGTGAGCAGTTCTTC. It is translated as CAWSVDGGEQFF.

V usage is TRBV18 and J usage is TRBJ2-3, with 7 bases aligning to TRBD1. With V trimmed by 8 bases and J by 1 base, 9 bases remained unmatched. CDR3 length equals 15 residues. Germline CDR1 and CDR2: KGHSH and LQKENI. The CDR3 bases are TGTGCCAGCCTCCCAAGGCAGGGGGGCACAGATACGCAGTATTTT. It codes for CASLPRQGGTDTQYF.

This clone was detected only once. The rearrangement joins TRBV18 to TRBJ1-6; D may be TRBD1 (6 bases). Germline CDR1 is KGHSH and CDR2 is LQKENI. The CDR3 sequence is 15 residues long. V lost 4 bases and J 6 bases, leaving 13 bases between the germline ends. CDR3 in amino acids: CASSLLRGSNSPLHF. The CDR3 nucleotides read TGTGCCAGCTCACTTCTCAGGGGATCTAATTCACCCCTCCACTTT.